A single sample gave rise to the 30 T cell receptor beta chains below, sequenced in a study of blood T cells in healthy people across ages. With a J-beta primer mix and a sample-barcoded 5' primer, a second PCR ran 7 to 11 cycles. TCRdb re-derived calls from the 5' RACE reads in MiXCR, one entry per CDR3 protein. The table has 650,000 to 800,000 distinct CDR3 sequences, approximately 52% seen once. Specimen: blood. These receptors all come from a woman of 80 years or more in good health.

With regard to this clonotype: Possible read error: a much larger clone is one base away. The CDR3 sequence: CASSSLGQRGETQYF. The CDR3 DNA reads as TGCGCCAGCAGCTCATTAGGACAGCGTGGAGAGACCCAGTACTTC. The gene calls are TRBV5-1 and TRBJ2-5, with a weak D call TRBD1 (6 bases). The V gene's germline CDR1 is SGHRS and CDR2 YFSETQ. The CDR3 totals 15 residues. Trimming shortened V by 3 bases and J by 4 bases, and 16 bases separated the two germline ends.

To note about this clonotype: At one end the junction does not follow the germline gene, possibly because of a read error. The chain recombines TRBV3-1 with TRBJ2-1; D is unclear. CDR3 size: 16 residues. Germline V CDR1 and CDR2: LGHDT, YNNKEL (reference sequence). The CDR3 loop is CASSQEAPSLYNEQFF. The CDR3, as DNA: TGTGCCAGCAGCCAAGAAGCGCCCTCCTTATACAATGAACAGTTCTTC.

CDR3 DNA: TGTGCCAGCAGTCCGCTAACAGGGAAGGGCTCCTACGAGCAGTACTTC. This codes for CASSPLTGKGSYEQYF. The genes are TRBV12-3 or TRBV12-4 and TRBJ2-7; D may be TRBD1 (6 bases). The ends were cut back, 5 bases at V and 0 bases at J, with 17 bases in the middle. There are 16 residues in the CDR3.

This clonotype was recorded only once. This chain uses TRBV29-1 with TRBJ2-5; 8 bases agree with TRBD1. The germline V gene encodes CDR1 SQVTM and CDR2 ANQGSEA. V lost 7 bases to trimming and J lost 5 bases; unmatched junction nucleotides: 3. The CDR3 spans 11 residues. This chain's CDR3 is CSGQGPETQYF. The CDR3 DNA follows: TGCAGCGGACAGGGGCCCGAGACCCAGTACTTC.

The chain recombines TRBV7-2 with TRBJ2-4; D may be TRBD2 (5 bases). Matching the DNA end better, TRBJ2-7 makes the J call doubtful. The germline gives CDR1 SGHTA, CDR2 FQGNSA. This CDR3 contains 16 residues. The chain's CDR3 is CASSLESPRGWSEQYF. The CDR3 nucleotides are TGTGCCAGCAGCTTAGAATCCCCCCGAGGGTGGAGCGAGCAGTACTTC.

V gene TRBV12-3 or TRBV12-4 combines with J gene TRBJ2-5, with TRBD2 identical over 12 bases. The ends lost 7 bases at V and 11 bases at J; junction bases unmatched: 14. CDR3 length equals 15 residues. CDR3 DNA sequence: TGTGCCAGCAACAAACTAGCGGGAGGAAGAAATGAGCAGTACTTC. It specifies CASNKLAGGRNEQYF.

The gene calls are TRBV29-1 and TRBJ2-1; no clear D. Germline-derived CDR1 and CDR2 are SQVTM and ANQGSEA. Trimming pared 1 base from V and 2 bases from J, leaving 15 bases between. The CDR3 extends over 16 amino acids. Here the CDR3 reads CSVEGHPGLTYNEQFF. The CDR3 DNA follows: TGCAGCGTTGAAGGCCACCCCGGCCTAACCTACAATGAGCAGTTCTTC.

At least ten counts were recorded for this clonotype. This chain uses TRBV5-1 with TRBJ2-3; 7 positions agree with TRBD1. The germline CDR1 and CDR2 sequences are SGHRS and YFSETQ. Losses at the gene ends were 0 bases for V and 1 base for J; bases not matched to a gene: 2. The CDR3 extends over 15 amino acids. CDR3 protein: CASSLGTGRTDTQYF. CDR3 nucleotides: TGCGCCAGCAGCTTGGGGACAGGACGCACAGATACGCAGTATTTT.

This clonotype was seen only once. A much bigger clone sits one base away, suggesting this may be a read error. The chain combines TRBV4-1 with TRBJ2-4, with D possibly called TRBD1 or TRBD2 (5 bases each). CDR1 is MGHRA and CDR2 is YSYEKL in the germline V gene. CDR3 length: 16 amino acids. The V end was cut by 5 bases, the J end by 2 bases, with 16 bases between. The CDR3 is CASSTGTANTKNIQYF. The CDR3, as DNA: TGCGCCAGCAGCACGGGGACCGCGAACACCAAAAACATTCAGTACTTC.

The chain links TRBV5-1 to TRBJ2-1; 10 bases are a match to TRBD2. V lost 4 bases and J lost 2; bases outside the gene matches: 9. There are 17 residues in the CDR3. Germline CDR1 reads SGHRS; CDR2 reads YFSETQ. Here the CDR3 DNA reads TGCGCCAGCAGCGCAACACGACTAGCGGGTGCCTACAATGAGCAGTTCTTC. This gives the protein CASSATRLAGAYNEQFF.

This clonotype was recorded at least ten times. V and J are TRBV2 and TRBJ2-3; 10 nucleotides line up with TRBD2. The germline V gene encodes CDR1 SNHLY and CDR2 FYNNEI. The CDR3 consists of 14 residues. V lost 9 bases to trimming and J lost 6 bases; unmatched junction nucleotides: 9. The CDR3 DNA follows: TGTGCCAGTCTTTTAGCGGGAGGCCGCGATACGCAGTATTTT. Its translation: CASLLAGGRDTQYF.

This clonotype showed up many times. V and J are TRBV7-9 and TRBJ2-1; the match to TRBD2 covers 9 bases. This CDR3 contains 16 residues. The germline gives CDR1 SEHNR, CDR2 FQNEAQ (reference sequence). The V segment lost 3 bases and the J segment 7 bases; nucleotides outside the gene matches: 10. CDR3 sequence reads: CASSLMAGGPGNEQFF. The CDR3 DNA is TGTGCCAGCAGCTTGATGGCGGGAGGGCCAGGGAATGAGCAGTTCTTC.

In its sample, this clonotype was seen a few times. Here the CDR3 reads CASSQDGIGGYTF. The CDR3 DNA is TGTGCCAGCAGCCAAGATGGTATAGGTGGCTACACCTTC. The chain links TRBV3-1 to TRBJ1-2; no definite D call. The CDR3 has 13 residues. V lost 0 bases, J lost 7 bases, and 9 bases lay in between. The germline V gene has CDR1 LGHDT and CDR2 YNNKEL (reference sequence). Variable domain in full (rest from reference TRBV3-1 and TRBJ1-2): DTAVSQTPKYLVTQMGNDKSIKCEQNLGHDTMYWYKQDSKKFLKIMFSYNNKELIINETVPNRFSPKSPDKAHLNLHINSLELGDSAVYFCASSQDGIGGYTFGSGTRLTVV.

A word on this clonotype: Compared with germline, one end of the junction differs, possibly owing to a read error. The rearrangement uses TRBV2 and TRBJ1-6; 8 nucleotides match TRBD1. Germline V lookup: CDR1 SNHLY, CDR2 FYNNEI. The CDR3 sequence is 15 residues long. The CDR3 bases are TGTGCCAGCAGTGTTTTGGGACAGGATAATTCACCCCCCCACTTT. This translates into CASSVLGQDNSPPHF.

This clonotype has a count of ten or more. This chain connects TRBV12-3 or TRBV12-4 to TRBJ1-2, with 7 nucleotides matching TRBD1. Unmatched junction bases numbered 8, after V lost 6 bases and J lost 7 bases. This CDR3 region has 13 residues. CDR3 in amino acids: CASRPTGKPGYTF. Written as DNA, the CDR3 is TGTGCCAGCAGACCGACAGGGAAGCCTGGCTACACCTTC.

The V and J genes are TRBV5-6 and TRBJ2-7; 8 nucleotides agree with TRBD1. The germline V gene encodes CDR1 SGHDT and CDR2 YYEEEE. V shed 3 bases and J 0 bases; nucleotides not matched to a gene: 5. The CDR3 extends over 15 amino acids. CDR3 in DNA: TGTGCCAGCAGCTGGACAGGGTCAAGCTCCTACGAGCAGTACTTC. It specifies CASSWTGSSSYEQYF.

The chain has TRBV7-2 and TRBJ2-5; 12 positions match TRBD2. This CDR3 is built from 17 residues. Trimming at V came to 2 bases and at J to 5 bases, leaving 9 bases not matched to a gene. Germline CDR1 reads SGHTA; CDR2 reads FQGNSA. In DNA, the CDR3 is TGTGCCAGCAGCTTATTAACTAGCGGGGGGTTCCAGGAGACCCAGTACTTC. It translates to CASSLLTSGGFQETQYF.

The chain joins TRBV2 to TRBJ2-1, with D hard to call. CDR1 is SNHLY and CDR2 is FYNNEI in the germline V gene. The CDR3 runs 15 residues. Trimming cost V 8 bases and J 2 bases, with 16 bases left between them. CDR3 loop: CASGPPPVAYNEQFF. CDR3 nucleotides: TGTGCCAGCGGCCCTCCCCCAGTGGCCTACAATGAGCAGTTCTTC.

This chain links TRBV10-3 with TRBJ1-2, with TRBD1 matching 7 bases. The CDR3 contains 12 residues. J lost 3 bases, V lost 9 bases, and 4 bases had no gene match. Germline CDR1 reads ENHRY; CDR2 reads SYGVKD. The CDR3 region is CAIGTDYYGYTF. In DNA form, the CDR3 reads TGTGCCATTGGGACAGACTACTATGGCTACACCTTC.

The rearrangement joins TRBV2 to TRBJ2-1; 8 bases are a match to TRBD1. V lost 7 bases, J lost 5 bases, and 16 bases stayed unmatched. Germline V gene lookup returns CDR1 SNHLY and CDR2 FYNNEI. The CDR3 consists of 17 residues. CDR3 in amino acids: CASKPIAGGQFDNEQFF. For the CDR3, the DNA is TGTGCCAGCAAGCCAATCGCAGGGGGCCAATTTGACAATGAGCAGTTCTTC.

About this clonotype itself: One base away lies a much larger clone, so this may be a sequencing read error. The rearrangement joins TRBV11-2 to TRBJ2-7, with a tentative D call TRBD1 (7 bases). The J call may be faulty, since TRBJ2-5 better matches the DNA end. The CDR3 runs 18 residues. Germline V gene data show CDR1 as SGHAT and CDR2 as FQNNGV. CDR3 in DNA: TGTGCCAGCAGCTTACTTTATTGGGGGGACAGCGACCAAGGGACCCAGTACTTC. Its protein product is CASSLLYWGDSDQGTQYF.

The chain links TRBV15 to TRBJ2-3; 7 nucleotides agree with TRBD2. Germline assignment: CDR1 LNHNV and CDR2 YYDKDF (reference sequence). This CDR3 has 14 amino acids. J was trimmed by 10 bases and V by 2 bases; bases with no gene match: 9. This CDR3 is CATSRTSADGSQYF. CDR3 DNA: TGTGCCACCAGCAGAACTAGCGCTGATGGGTCGCAGTATTTT.

This clonotype has ten or more counts. This chain joins TRBV5-1 and TRBJ2-7; D remains unclear. Germline V lookup: CDR1 SGHRS, CDR2 YFSETQ. Trimming pared 8 bases from V and 4 bases from J, leaving 16 bases between. This CDR3 comprises 13 residues. The CDR3 DNA is TGCGCCAGTGAGCCTATTACGGTTTACGAGCAGTACTTC. Residues: CASEPITVYEQYF.

This clonotype occurred a few times. The CDR3 reads CASSRGDTEETQYF. As DNA, the CDR3 is TGCGCCAGCAGCAGGGGGGACACCGAGGAGACCCAGTACTTC. This rearrangement joins TRBV5-1 to TRBJ2-5; D could derive from TRBD1 or TRBD2 (6 bases each). The germline gives CDR1 SGHRS, CDR2 YFSETQ. This CDR3 contains 14 residues. V lost 4 bases and J lost 5, with 15 bases in between.

This clonotype was observed many times. This chain links TRBV29-1 with TRBJ1-2; D is ambiguous. Germline CDR1 SQVTM, CDR2 ANQGSEA. The CDR3 is 11 residues long. The ends were cut back, 1 base at V and 8 bases at J, with 8 bases in the middle. The CDR3, as DNA: TGCAGCGTTGAAGCCGGTCGCGGCTACACCTTC. Protein sequence: CSVEAGRGYTF.

This clonotype was picked up many times. This chain joins TRBV10-3 and TRBJ2-5, with D possibly being TRBD1 or TRBD2 (5 bases each). The V gene's germline CDR1 is ENHRY and CDR2 SYGVKD. CDR3 size: 13 residues. Trimming cost V 0 bases and J 4 bases, with 6 bases left between them. The CDR3: CAISESGGETQYF. DNA of the CDR3: TGTGCCATCAGTGAGTCTGGGGGAGAGACCCAGTACTTC.

For this clonotype: This could be a read error, since a much larger clone is one nucleotide away. V is TRBV2 and J is TRBJ2-1; D unresolved. CDR3 length: 13 amino acids. CDR1 is SNHLY and CDR2 is FYNNEI in the germline V gene. CDR3 loop: CVSSDEEQDEQFF. In DNA form, the CDR3 reads TGTGTCAGCAGCGATGAGGAGCAGGATGAGCAGTTCTTC.

The chain employs TRBV12-3 or TRBV12-4 and TRBJ2-5; D is uncertain. Trimming left V 6 bases short and J 5 bases short, with 10 bases between. The CDR3 is 12 amino acids. This chain's CDR3 is CASRNETETQYF. CDR3 DNA: TGTGCCAGCAGGAACGAGACGGAGACCCAGTACTTC.

Comment on this clonotype: A single base separates this from a much larger clone, so it may be a read error. The V gene is TRBV21-1, the J gene TRBJ2-3; the D call TRBD1 from the table was never checked on the DNA. TRBV21-1 is a documented pseudogene. The CDR3 has 15 amino acids. The CDR3 sequence is CASIPVRATTDTQYF. The DNA for the CDR3 is TGTGCCAGCATTCCTGTGCGGGCAACCACAGATACGCAGTATTTT.

This clonotype was found a few times. J is TRBJ1-5 and V is TRBV5-1, with 7 bases that match TRBD1. This CDR3 has 16 residues. Germline CDR1 reads SGHRS; CDR2 reads YFSETQ. V lost 4 bases to trimming and J lost 6 bases; unmatched junction nucleotides: 13. The CDR3: CASSLGTGERTQPQHF. CDR3 nucleotides: TGCGCCAGCAGCCTGGGAACAGGGGAGAGAACTCAGCCCCAGCATTTT.